This T cell receptor beta chain was captured in a study of glioma-infiltrating T cells after dendritic cell vaccination. Method: immunoSEQ multiplex PCR; TCRdb's copy keeps in-frame clones and lacks some. The sample consists of around 520 clones, roughly 87% of them appearing once. This CDR3 comprises 15 residues. Losses at the gene ends were 2 bases for V and 0 bases for J; bases not matched to a gene: 4. The V gene's germline CDR1 is SGHVS and CDR2 FQNEAQ. The source material was tumor tissue, sampled before dendritic cell vaccination. The rearrangement joins TRBV7-8 to TRBJ2-7, with 7 bases aligning to TRBD1. The TCR sequence derives from a human donor with glioblastoma. The CDR3 region has the DNA TGTGCCAGCAGCTTACGACAGGGACCCTCCTACGAGCAGTACTTC. It encodes CASSLRQGPSYEQYF.